This TCR beta chain was recorded in a study of Graves' ophthalmopathy and Graves' hyperthyroidism. Study-level results: A 13-signature model separated ophthalmopathy from stable hyperthyroidism, about 90% sensitivity, 75% to 84% specificity.

About this clonotype: Its antigen is unknown.

The evidence that diagnosis relied on was clinical symptoms, serum thyroxine, TRAb, thyroid ultrasound and orbital computed tomography. The CDR3 is 15 residues long. Germline CDR1 reads SGHAT; CDR2 reads FQNNGV. With 5 bases clipped from V and 0 bases from J, the junction kept 6 bases outside the gene matches. From RNA, the CDR3 regions of TCR beta chains were amplified and sequenced. First-round RT-PCR used HTBI primers; second-round multiplex PCR followed. TCRdb ran MiXCR on the multiplex PCR reads and lists one entry per CDR3 protein. The data hold roughly 300,000 distinct CDR3 sequences, with 15% to 20% observed a single time.

The source material was peripheral blood. The receptor comes from an adult man with Graves' ophthalmopathy. The chain has TRBV11-2 and TRBJ2-7; 8 nucleotides align to TRBD2. The CDR3 nucleotides read TGTGCCAGCAGCGTCGGGACTAGTCCCTCCTACGAGCAGTACTTC. It codes for CASSVGTSPSYEQYF.